This note documents a single T cell receptor (beta chain) sequence. Its antigen is as yet unknown. The authors ran a second PCR of about 6 to 11 cycles using a sample-barcoded 5' primer and a J-beta primer mix. TCRdb itself ran the 5' RACE reads through MiXCR, one entry per CDR3 protein. Seen here are approximately 1,000,000 distinct CDR3 sequences, 35% to 40% observed once, and the top ten hold about an eighth. The data were obtained in a study of blood T cells in healthy people across ages. Overall study context: Capturing about one barcoded beta molecule per two T cells was achieved by template switching.

The study's findings and limits: A strong correlation between TCR beta diversity and naive T cell percentage was seen.

Germline CDR1 SGHDN, CDR2 FVKESK. V was clipped by 4 bases and J by 0 bases, with 10 bases between them. This CDR3 has 15 residues. The sample consisted of blood. The sequence came from a man younger than 35 in good health. This chain uses TRBV14 with TRBJ2-1; D uncertain. For the CDR3, the DNA is TGTGCCAGCAGCCCCACGGTAGGCTCCTACAATGAGCAGTTCTTC. Protein: CASSPTVGSYNEQFF. Using reference TRBV14 and TRBJ2-1 for the parts outside the CDR3, the full variable domain is EAGVTQFPSHSVIEKGQTVTLRCDPISGHDNLYWYRRVMGKEIKFLLHFVKESKQDESGMPNNRFLAERTGGTYSTLKVQPAELEDSGVYFCASSPTVGSYNEQFFGPGTRLTVL.